This T cell receptor (beta chain) originates from a study of shared clonotypes between healthy human individuals. Study results and limitations: In this cohort, only blood was sampled, and tissue repertoires likely differ.

The assay was run at deep level. Clones were read by immunoSEQ multiplex PCR, and TCRdb kept only the in-frame ones, dropping some. The sample has fewer than 1.6 million clones, less than 99% seen once. V gave up 2 bases and J gave up 6 bases; unmatched junction bases: 6. Germline-derived CDR1 and CDR2 are MGHDK and SYGVNS. The CDR3 length is 15 residues. Turning to this clone: Its antigen is not identified.

Splitting the CD4+ cells yielded a CD45RA+ naive subset and a CD45RA-negative memory subset. The TCR was taken from a man aged 30 to 39 in good health. Sequencing used naive CD4+ T cells sorted from blood. Subset meaning: CD45RA+ positively selected. This rearrangement joins TRBV25-1 to TRBJ2-1; 8 nucleotides agree with TRBD2. The CDR3 sequence is CASSEIQREFNEQFF. In DNA form, the CDR3 reads TGTGCCAGCAGTGAAATCCAGCGGGAGTTCAATGAGCAGTTCTTC. Complete variable domain (other parts from reference TRBV25-1 and TRBJ2-1): EADIYQTPRYLVIGTGKKITLECSQTMGHDKMYWYQQDPGMELHLIHYSYGVNSTEKGDLSSESTVSRIRTEHFPLTLESARPSHTSQYLCASSEIQREFNEQFFGPGTRLTVL.